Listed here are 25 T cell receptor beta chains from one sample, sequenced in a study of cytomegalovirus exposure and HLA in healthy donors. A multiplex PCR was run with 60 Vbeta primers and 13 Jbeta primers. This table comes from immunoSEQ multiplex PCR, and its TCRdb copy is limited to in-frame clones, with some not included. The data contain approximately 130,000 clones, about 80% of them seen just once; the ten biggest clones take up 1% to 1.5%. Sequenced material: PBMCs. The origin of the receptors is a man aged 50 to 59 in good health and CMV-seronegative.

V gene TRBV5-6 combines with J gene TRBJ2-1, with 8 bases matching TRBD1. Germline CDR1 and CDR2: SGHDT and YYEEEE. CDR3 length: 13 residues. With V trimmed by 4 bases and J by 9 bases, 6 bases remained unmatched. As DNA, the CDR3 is TGTGCCAGCAGCCCGGGGACAGGAGGTGAGCAGTTCTTC. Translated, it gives CASSPGTGGEQFF.

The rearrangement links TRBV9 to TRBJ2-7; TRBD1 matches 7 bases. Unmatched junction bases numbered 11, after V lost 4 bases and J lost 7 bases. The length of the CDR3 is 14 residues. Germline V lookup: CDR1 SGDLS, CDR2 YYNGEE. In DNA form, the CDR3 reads TGTGCCAGCAGCATGGGACAGATCCCGTGGGAGCAGTACTTC. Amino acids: CASSMGQIPWEQYF.

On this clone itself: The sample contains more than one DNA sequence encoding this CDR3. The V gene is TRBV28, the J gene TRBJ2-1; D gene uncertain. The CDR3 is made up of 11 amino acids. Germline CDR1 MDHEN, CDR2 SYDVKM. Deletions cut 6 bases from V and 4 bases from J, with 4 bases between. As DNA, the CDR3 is TGTGCCAGCAGCCCGTACAATGAGCAGTTCTTC. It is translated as CASSPYNEQFF.

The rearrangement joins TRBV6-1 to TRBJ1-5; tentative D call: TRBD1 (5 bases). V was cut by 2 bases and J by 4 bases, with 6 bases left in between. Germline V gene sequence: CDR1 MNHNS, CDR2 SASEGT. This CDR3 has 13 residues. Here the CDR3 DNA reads TGTGCCAGCAGTGAATCAGGGAATCAGCCCCAGCATTTT. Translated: CASSESGNQPQHF.

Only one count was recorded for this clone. The CDR3 DNA follows: TGTGCCAGCAGGCCCCACAGGGGGGGCACAGATACGCAGTATTTT. It translates to CASRPHRGGTDTQYF. This chain uses TRBV28 with TRBJ2-3, with 8 positions matching TRBD1. This CDR3 spans 15 amino acids. Germline trimming cut 6 bases from V and 1 base from J; bases unmatched to any gene: 6. In germline, CDR1 is MDHEN, CDR2 SYDVKM.

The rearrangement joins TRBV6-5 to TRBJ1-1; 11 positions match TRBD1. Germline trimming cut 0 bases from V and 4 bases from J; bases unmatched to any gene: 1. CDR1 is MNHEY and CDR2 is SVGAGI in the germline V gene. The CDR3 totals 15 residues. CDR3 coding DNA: TGTGCCAGCAGTTACTCCGGGACAGGGGGCACTGAAGCTTTCTTT. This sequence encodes CASSYSGTGGTEAFF.

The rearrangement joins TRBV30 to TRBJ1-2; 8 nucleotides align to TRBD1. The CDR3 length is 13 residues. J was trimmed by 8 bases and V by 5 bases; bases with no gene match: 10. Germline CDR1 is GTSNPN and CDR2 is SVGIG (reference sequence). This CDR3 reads CAWARDRPTGYTF. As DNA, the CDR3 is TGTGCCTGGGCCCGGGACAGGCCGACGGGCTACACCTTC.

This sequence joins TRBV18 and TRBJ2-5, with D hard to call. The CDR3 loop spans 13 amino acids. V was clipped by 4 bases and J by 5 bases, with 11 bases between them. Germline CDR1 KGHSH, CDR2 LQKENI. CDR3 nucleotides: TGTGCCAGCTCACGATCCTCCGGGGAGACCCAGTACTTC. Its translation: CASSRSSGETQYF.

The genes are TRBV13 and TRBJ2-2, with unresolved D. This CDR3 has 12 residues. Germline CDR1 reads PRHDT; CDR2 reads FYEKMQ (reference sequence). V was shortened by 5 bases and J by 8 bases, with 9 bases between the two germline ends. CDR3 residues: CASSLRMGELFF. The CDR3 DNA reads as TGTGCCAGCAGCCTGAGAATGGGGGAGCTGTTTTTT.

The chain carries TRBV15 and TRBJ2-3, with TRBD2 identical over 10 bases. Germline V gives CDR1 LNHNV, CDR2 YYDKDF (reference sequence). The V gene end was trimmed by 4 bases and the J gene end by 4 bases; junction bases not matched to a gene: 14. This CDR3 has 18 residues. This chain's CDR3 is CATSTETGAGGFSDTQYF. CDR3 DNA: TGTGCCACCAGCACCGAGACGGGAGCGGGAGGGTTTTCAGATACGCAGTATTTT.

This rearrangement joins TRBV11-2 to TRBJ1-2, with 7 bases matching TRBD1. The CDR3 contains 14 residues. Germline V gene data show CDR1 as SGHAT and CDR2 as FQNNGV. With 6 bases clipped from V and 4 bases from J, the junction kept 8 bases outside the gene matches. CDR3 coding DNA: TGTGCCAGCAGTACAGGGGCCCCAAGCTATGGCTACACCTTC. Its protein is CASSTGAPSYGYTF. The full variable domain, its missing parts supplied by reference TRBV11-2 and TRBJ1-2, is EAGVAQSPRYKIIEKRQSVAFWCNPISGHATLYWYQQILGQGPKLLIQFQNNGVVDDSQLPKDRFSAERLKGVDSTLKIQPAKLEDSAVYLCASSTGAPSYGYTFGSGTRLTVV.

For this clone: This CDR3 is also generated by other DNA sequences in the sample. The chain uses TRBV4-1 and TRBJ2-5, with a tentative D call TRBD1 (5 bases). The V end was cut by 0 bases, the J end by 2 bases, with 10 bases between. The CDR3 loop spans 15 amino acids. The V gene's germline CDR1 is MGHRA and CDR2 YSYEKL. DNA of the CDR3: TGCGCCAGCAGCCAAGATAGGGGCAGACAAGAGACCCAGTACTTC. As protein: CASSQDRGRQETQYF.

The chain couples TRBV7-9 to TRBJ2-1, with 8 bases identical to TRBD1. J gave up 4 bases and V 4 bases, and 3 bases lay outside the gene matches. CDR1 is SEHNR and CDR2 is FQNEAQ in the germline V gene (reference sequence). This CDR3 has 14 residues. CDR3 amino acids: CASSSTGAYNEQFF. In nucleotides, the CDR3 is TGTGCCAGCAGCTCGACAGGGGCGTACAATGAGCAGTTCTTC. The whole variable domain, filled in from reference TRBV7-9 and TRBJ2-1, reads DTGVSQNPRHKITKRGQNVTFRCDPISEHNRLYWYRQTLGQGPEFLTYFQNEAQLEKSRLLSDRFSAERPKGSFSTLEIQRTEQGDSAMYLCASSSTGAYNEQFFGPGTRLTVL.

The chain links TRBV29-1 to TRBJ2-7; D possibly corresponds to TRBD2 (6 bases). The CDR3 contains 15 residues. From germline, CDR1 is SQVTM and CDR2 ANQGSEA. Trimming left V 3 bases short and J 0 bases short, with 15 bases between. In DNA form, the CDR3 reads TGCAGCGTTGAGGGTCGCGGGACCAGCTCCTACGAGCAGTACTTC. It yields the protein CSVEGRGTSSYEQYF.

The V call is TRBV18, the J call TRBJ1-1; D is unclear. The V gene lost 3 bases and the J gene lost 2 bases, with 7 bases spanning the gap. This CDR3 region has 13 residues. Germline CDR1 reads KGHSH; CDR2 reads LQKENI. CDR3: CASSPGLNTEAFF. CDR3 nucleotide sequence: TGTGCCAGCTCACCCGGACTCAACACTGAAGCTTTCTTT.

CDR3 residues: CASSNSRASDTQYF. DNA for the CDR3: TGTGCCAGTAGTAACTCCAGGGCCTCAGATACGCAGTATTTT. The chain links TRBV19 to TRBJ2-3; the D gene is possibly TRBD1 (5 bases). Trimming pared 4 bases from V and 4 bases from J, leaving 12 bases between. The CDR3 has 14 amino acids. Germline V gene sequence: CDR1 LNHDA, CDR2 SQIVND (reference sequence).

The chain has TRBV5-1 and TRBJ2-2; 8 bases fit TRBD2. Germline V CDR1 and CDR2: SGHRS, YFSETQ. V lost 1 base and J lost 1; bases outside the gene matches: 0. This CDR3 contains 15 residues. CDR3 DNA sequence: TGCGCCAGCAGCTTGACTAGCGGGAACACCGGGGAGCTGTTTTTT. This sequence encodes CASSLTSGNTGELFF.

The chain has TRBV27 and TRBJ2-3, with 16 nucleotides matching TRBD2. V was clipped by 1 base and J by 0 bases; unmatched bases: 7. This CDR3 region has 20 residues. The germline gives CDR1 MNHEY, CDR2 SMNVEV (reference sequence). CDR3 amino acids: CASSLYPGLAGGRSTDTQYF. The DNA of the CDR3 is TGTGCCAGCAGTTTATACCCGGGACTAGCGGGAGGGAGAAGCACAGATACGCAGTATTTT.

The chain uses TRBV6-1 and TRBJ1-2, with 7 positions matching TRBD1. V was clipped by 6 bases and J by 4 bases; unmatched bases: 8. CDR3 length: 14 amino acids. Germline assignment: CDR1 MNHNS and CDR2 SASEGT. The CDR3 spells CASRVGRQGYGYTF. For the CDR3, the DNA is TGTGCCAGCAGAGTAGGCCGACAGGGCTATGGCTACACCTTC.

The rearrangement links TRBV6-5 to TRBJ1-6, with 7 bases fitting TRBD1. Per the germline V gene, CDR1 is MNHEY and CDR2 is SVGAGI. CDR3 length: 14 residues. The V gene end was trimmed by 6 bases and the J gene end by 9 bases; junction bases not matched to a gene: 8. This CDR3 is CASSPGQASSPLHF. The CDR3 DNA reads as TGTGCCAGCAGCCCAGGACAGGCGAGTTCACCCCTCCACTTT.

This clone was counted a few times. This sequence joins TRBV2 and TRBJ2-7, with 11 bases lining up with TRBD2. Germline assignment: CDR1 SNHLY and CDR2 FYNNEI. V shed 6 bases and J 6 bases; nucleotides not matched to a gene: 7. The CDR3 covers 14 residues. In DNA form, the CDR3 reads TGTGCCAGCAGCGGGCTGCTAGCGGGAGGCGAGCAGTACTTC. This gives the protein CASSGLLAGGEQYF.

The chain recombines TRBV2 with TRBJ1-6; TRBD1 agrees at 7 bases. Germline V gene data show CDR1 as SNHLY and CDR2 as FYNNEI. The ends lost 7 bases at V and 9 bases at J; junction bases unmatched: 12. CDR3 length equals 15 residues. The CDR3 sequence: CASTVNRGLGSPLHF. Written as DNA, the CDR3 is TGTGCCAGCACTGTTAACAGGGGACTGGGTTCACCCCTCCACTTT.

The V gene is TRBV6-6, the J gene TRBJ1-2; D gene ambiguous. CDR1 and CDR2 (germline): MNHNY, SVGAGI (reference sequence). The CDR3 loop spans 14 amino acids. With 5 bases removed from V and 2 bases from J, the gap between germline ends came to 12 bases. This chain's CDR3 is CASSPRPTNYGYTF. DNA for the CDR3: TGTGCCAGCAGTCCCCGACCGACAAACTATGGCTACACCTTC.

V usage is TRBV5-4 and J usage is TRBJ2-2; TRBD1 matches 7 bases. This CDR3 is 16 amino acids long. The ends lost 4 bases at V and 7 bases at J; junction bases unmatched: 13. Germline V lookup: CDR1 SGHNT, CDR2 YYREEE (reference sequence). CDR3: CASSPTLGGPVGELFF. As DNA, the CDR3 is TGTGCCAGCAGCCCGACTTTAGGGGGCCCGGTCGGGGAGCTGTTTTTT. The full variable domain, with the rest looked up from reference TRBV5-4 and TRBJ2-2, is ETGVTQSPTHLIKTRGQQVTLRCSSQSGHNTVSWYQQALGQGPQFIFQYYREEENGRGNFPPRFSGLQFPNYSSELNVNALELDDSALYLCASSPTLGGPVGELFFGEGSRLTVL.

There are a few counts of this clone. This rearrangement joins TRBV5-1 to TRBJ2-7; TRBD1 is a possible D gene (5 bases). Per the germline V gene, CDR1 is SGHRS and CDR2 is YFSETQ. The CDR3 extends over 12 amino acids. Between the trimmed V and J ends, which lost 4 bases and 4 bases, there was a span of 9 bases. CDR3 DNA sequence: TGCGCCAGCAGCCGCGACAGTTACGAGCAGTACTTC. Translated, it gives CASSRDSYEQYF.